This T cell receptor (beta chain) stems from a study of T cell responses to AZD1222 COVID-19 vaccine. Trimming took off 3 bases at V and 6 bases at J, with 8 bases between the two ends. The CDR3 runs 13 residues. Assay: immunoSEQ multiplex PCR; the TCRdb copy retains only in-frame clones and omits some. The sample yields under 85,000 clones, approximately 90% seen once. Investigators merged groups given second doses at roughly 4 or roughly 12 weeks. Source: peripheral blood, taken 28 days after the second AZD1222 dose. The sequence derives from an adult who received the AZD1222 COVID-19 vaccine. This chain connects TRBV12-3 or TRBV12-4 to TRBJ2-2; D gene uncertain. CDR3 in DNA: TGTGCCAGCAGTTTTGACATTGCCGGGGAGCTGTTTTTT. Protein sequence: CASSFDIAGELFF.